This T cell receptor beta chain was documented in a study of T cells in Graves' hyperthyroidism and ophthalmopathy. TCR beta CDR3 region amplification was performed from RNA transcripts. RT-PCR in the first round (using the HTBI primer set) targeted the TCR CDR3. One entry per CDR3 protein, called by TCRdb with MiXCR from the multiplex PCR reads. There are about 420,000 distinct CDR3 sequences in the sample; roughly an eighth occur only once, and 5% to 6% lies in the top ten. The CDR3 consists of 14 residues. The germline V gene encodes CDR1 KGHDR and CDR2 SFDVKD. Exclusion followed for patients with uncontrolled infection, other autoimmune disease, pregnancy or lactation. As concerns this clonotype: Mismatch with germline at one junction end may stem from a read error.

Source material: blood. The chain recombines TRBV24-1 with TRBJ2-2, with 12 bases lining up with TRBD2. The receptor comes from a woman between 18 and 30 years old with Graves' hyperthyroidism. CDR3 DNA: TGTGCCACCAGGGGACTAGCGGGCACCGGGAAGCTGTTTTTT. This translates into CATRGLAGTGKLFF.